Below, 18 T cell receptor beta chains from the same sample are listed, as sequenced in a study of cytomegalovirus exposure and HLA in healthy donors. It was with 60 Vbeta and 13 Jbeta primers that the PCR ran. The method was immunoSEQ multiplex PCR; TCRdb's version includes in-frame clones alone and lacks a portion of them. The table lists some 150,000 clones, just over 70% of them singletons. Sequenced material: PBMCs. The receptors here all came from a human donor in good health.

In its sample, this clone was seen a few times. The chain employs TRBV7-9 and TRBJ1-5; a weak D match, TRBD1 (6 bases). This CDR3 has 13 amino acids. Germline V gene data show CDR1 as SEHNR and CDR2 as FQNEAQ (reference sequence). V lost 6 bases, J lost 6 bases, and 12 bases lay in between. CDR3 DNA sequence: TGTGCCAGCAGTCCAGGGGAGACTCAGCCCCAGCATTTT. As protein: CASSPGETQPQHF. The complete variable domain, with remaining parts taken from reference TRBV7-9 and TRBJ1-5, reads DTGVSQNPRHKITKRGQNVTFRCDPISEHNRLYWYRQTLGQGPEFLTYFQNEAQLEKSRLLSDRFSAERPKGSFSTLEIQRTEQGDSAMYLCASSPGETQPQHFGDGTRLSIL.

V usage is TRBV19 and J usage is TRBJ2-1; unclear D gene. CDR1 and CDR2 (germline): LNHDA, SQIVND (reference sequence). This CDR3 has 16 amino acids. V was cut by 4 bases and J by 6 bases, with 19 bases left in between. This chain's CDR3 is CASSTSAWRLINEQFF. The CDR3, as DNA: TGTGCCAGTAGTACCTCGGCGTGGCGGCTTATCAATGAGCAGTTCTTC.

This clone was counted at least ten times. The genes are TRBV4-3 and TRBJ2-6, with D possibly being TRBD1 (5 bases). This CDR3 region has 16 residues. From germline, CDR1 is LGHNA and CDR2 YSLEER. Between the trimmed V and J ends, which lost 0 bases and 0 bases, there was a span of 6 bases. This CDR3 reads CASSQDQGSGANVLTF. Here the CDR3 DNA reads TGCGCCAGCAGCCAAGATCAGGGCTCTGGGGCCAACGTCCTGACTTTC.

CDR3 nucleotide sequence: TGCAGCGTTGCCGAAGGGGTAACTGAAGCTTTCTTT. Translation gives CSVAEGVTEAFF. V and J are TRBV29-1 and TRBJ1-1, with D possibly matching TRBD1 (5 bases). This CDR3 has 12 amino acids. Trimming left V 4 bases short and J 5 bases short, with 11 bases between. Per the germline V gene, CDR1 is SQVTM and CDR2 is ANQGSEA.

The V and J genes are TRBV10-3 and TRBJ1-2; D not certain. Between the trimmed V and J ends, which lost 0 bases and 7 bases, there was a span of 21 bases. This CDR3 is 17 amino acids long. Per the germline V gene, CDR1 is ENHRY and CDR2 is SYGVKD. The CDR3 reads CAISESTGLPSVSGYTF. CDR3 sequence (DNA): TGTGCCATCAGTGAGTCGACTGGCCTGCCATCTGTCTCTGGCTACACCTTC.

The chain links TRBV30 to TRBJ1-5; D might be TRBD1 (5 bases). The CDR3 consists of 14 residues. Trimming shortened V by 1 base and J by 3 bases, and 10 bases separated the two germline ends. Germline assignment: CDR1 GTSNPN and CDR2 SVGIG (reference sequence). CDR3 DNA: TGTGCCTGGAGTGGGGGCGCTGACAATCAGCCCCAGCATTTT. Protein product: CAWSGGADNQPQHF.

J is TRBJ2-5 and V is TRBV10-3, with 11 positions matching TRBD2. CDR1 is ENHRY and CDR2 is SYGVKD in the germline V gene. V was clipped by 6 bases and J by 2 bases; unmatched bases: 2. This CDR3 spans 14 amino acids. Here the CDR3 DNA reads TGTGCCATCAGCCCTAGCGGGGGGCAAGAGACCCAGTACTTC. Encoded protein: CAISPSGGQETQYF.

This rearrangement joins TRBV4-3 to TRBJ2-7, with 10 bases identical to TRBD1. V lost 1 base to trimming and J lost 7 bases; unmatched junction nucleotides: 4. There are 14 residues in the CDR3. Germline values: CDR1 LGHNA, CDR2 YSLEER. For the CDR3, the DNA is TGCGCCAGCAGCCAAGGACAGGGGGCGTCAGAGCAGTACTTC. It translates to CASSQGQGASEQYF.

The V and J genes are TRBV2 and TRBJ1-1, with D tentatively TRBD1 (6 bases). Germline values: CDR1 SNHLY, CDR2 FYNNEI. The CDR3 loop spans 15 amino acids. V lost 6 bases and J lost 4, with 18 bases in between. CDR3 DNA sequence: TGTGCCAGCAGCCGTGGAGGGGGGGGCTCCACTGAAGCTTTCTTT. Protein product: CASSRGGGGSTEAFF.

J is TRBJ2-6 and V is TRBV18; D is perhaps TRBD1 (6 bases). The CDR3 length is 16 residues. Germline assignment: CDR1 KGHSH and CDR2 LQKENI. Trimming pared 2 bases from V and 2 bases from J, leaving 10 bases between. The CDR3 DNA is TGTGCCAGCTCACCAGGGGGCAGGGCTGGGGCCAACGTCCTGACTTTC. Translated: CASSPGGRAGANVLTF.

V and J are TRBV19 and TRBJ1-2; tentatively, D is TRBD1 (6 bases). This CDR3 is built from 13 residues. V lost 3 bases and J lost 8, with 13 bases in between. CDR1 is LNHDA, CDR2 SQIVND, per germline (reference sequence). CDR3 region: CASSIPGVGGYTF. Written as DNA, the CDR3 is TGTGCCAGTAGTATCCCAGGGGTCGGCGGCTACACCTTC. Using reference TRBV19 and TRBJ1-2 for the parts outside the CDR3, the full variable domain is DGGITQSPKYLFRKEGQNVTLSCEQNLNHDAMYWYRQDPGQGLRLIYYSQIVNDFQKGDIAEGYSVSREKKESFPLTVTSAQKNPTAFYLCASSIPGVGGYTFGSGTRLTVV.

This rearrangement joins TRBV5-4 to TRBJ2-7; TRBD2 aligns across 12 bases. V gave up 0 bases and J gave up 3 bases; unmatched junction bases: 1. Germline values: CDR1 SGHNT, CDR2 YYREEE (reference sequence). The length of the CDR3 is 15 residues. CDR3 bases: TGTGCCAGCAGCTTGGGACTAGCGGGGGACTACGAGCAGTACTTC. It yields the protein CASSLGLAGDYEQYF.

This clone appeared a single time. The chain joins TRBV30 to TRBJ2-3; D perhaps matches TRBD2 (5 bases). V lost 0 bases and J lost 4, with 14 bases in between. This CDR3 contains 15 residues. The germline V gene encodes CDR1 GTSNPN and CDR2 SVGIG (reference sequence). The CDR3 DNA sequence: TGTGCCTGGAGTGTAACGGCTAGCTCGGCAGATACGCAGTATTTT. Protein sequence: CAWSVTASSADTQYF. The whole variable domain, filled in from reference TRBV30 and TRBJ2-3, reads SQTIHQWPATLVQPVGSPLSLECTVEGTSNPNLYWYRQAAGRGLQLLFYSVGIGQISSEVPQNLSASRPQDRQFILSSKKLLLSDSGFYLCAWSVTASSADTQYFGPGTRLTVL.

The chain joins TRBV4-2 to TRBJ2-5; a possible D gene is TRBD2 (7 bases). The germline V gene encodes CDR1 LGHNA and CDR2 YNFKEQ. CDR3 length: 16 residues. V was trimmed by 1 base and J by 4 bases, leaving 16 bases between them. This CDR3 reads CASSQGGGSAGETQYF. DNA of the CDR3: TGTGCCAGCAGCCAAGGGGGGGGCTCCGCGGGAGAGACCCAGTACTTC.

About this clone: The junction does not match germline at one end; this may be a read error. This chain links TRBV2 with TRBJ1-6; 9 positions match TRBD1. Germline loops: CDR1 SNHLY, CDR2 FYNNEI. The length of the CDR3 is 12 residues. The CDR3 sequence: CASRGGPDRGDF. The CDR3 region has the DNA TGTGCCAGCAGGGGGGGACCGGACAGGGGCGACTTT.

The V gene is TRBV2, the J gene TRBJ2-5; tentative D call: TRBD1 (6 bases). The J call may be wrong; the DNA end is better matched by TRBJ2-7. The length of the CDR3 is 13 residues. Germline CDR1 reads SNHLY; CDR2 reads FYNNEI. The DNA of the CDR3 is TGTGCCAGCAGAAGGTCTGGGGGCAACGAGCAGTACTTC. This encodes CASRRSGGNEQYF.

CDR3 residues: CASSVQANTEAFF. The CDR3 DNA follows: TGTGCCAGCAGCGTTCAGGCGAACACTGAAGCTTTCTTT. This chain links TRBV9 with TRBJ1-1; unclear D gene. Germline CDR1 and CDR2: SGDLS and YYNGEE. CDR3 length: 13 amino acids. Deletions cut 2 bases from V and 1 base from J, with 6 bases between.

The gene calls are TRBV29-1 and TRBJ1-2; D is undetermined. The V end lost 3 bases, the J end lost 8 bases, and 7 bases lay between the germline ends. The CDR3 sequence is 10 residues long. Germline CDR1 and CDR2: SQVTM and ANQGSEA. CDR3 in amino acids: CSVDGEGYTF. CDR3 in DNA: TGCAGCGTTGATGGTGAGGGCTACACCTTC.